This TCR beta chain was recovered during a study of CD8 T cells in Susac syndrome. Germline lookup yields CDR1 SGHRS and CDR2 YFSETQ. With V trimmed by 4 bases and J by 3 bases, 6 bases remained unmatched. This CDR3 has 16 amino acids. Random-hexamer reverse transcription was applied to about 0.5 to 1 ug RNA. TCRdb ran MiXCR on the immunoSEQ multiplex PCR reads and lists one entry per CDR3 protein. The sample lists about 400,000 distinct CDR3 sequences, approximately 85% seen once, with about 0.12% in the top ten. TCR beta from blood CD8+ and CD4+ T cells was sequenced. The clonotype comes from a human donor with multiple sclerosis. This chain uses TRBV5-1 with TRBJ2-5; 13 positions agree with TRBD2. Specimen: CD8+ T cells from PBMCs. The CDR3 DNA sequence: TGCGCCAGCAGCCCCGGACTAGCGGGAGAGGAAGAGACCCAGTACTTC. It specifies CASSPGLAGEEETQYF.